A single sample is the source of the 24 T cell receptor beta chains below, sequenced in a study of metastatic and nonmetastatic thyroid tumors. TCRdb reanalyzed the PCR reads via MiXCR. This sample has around 45,000 clones; 16% occur once, and the top ten carry around 22%. Thyroid surgery took place with no prior treatment in any patient. Sample: blood. The receptors stem from a female donor with papillary thyroid cancer or a benign thyroid nodule (not recorded which). Some clones in this sample may be carry-over from other donors' samples.

In this sample, this clone turned up many times. This chain links TRBV24-1 with TRBJ1-2; D call uncertain. Trimming left V 6 bases short and J 0 bases short, with 7 bases between. There are 13 residues in the CDR3. Germline assignment: CDR1 KGHDR and CDR2 SFDVKD. CDR3 protein: CATSQSANYGYTF. The CDR3 DNA reads TGTGCCACCAGTCAAAGTGCTAACTATGGCTACACCTTC.

Of note for this clone: An end of the junction differs from the germline gene, which may be a read error. V is TRBV19 and J is TRBJ1-6; no reliable D call. This CDR3 contains 15 residues. Germline V gene lookup returns CDR1 LNHDA and CDR2 SQIVND (reference sequence). CDR3 DNA: TGTGTCAGTAGGATAGGCCAGAAGAATAATTCACCCCTCCACTTT. This encodes CVSRIGQKNNSPLHF. The full variable domain, completed using reference TRBV19 and TRBJ1-6, is DGGITQSPKYLFRKEGQNVTLSCEQNLNHDAMYWYRQDPGQGLRLIYYSQIVNDFQKGDIAEGYSVSREKKESFPLTVTSAQKNPTAFYLCVSRIGQKNNSPLHFGNGTRLTVT.

Ten or more counts support this clone. The V and J genes are TRBV5-8 and TRBJ2-5; the D call may be TRBD1 or TRBD2 (5 bases each). Germline V lookup: CDR1 SGHTS, CDR2 YDEGEE. V lost 5 bases and J lost 4, with 18 bases in between. CDR3 length equals 15 residues. The CDR3 reads CASSPGLGVGETQYF. In DNA, the CDR3 is TGTGCCAGCAGTCCCGGACTGGGGGTGGGAGAGACCCAGTACTTC.

This clone was detected only a few times. The rearrangement links TRBV28 to TRBJ1-2; tentative D call: TRBD1 (6 bases). CDR3 length: 15 residues. The V end was cut by 11 bases, the J end by 0 bases, with 19 bases between. Germline assignment: CDR1 MDHEN and CDR2 SYDVKM. This CDR3 reads CAVRGTLEANYGYTF. DNA for the CDR3: TGTGCCGTTAGGGGGACACTCGAAGCTAACTATGGCTACACCTTC.

This clone was seen many times. This chain uses TRBV19 with TRBJ1-1; D is uncertain. CDR1 LNHDA and CDR2 SQIVND come from the germline V gene (reference sequence). This CDR3 comprises 15 residues. V dropped 4 bases and J dropped 0 bases, with 12 bases sitting between them. The CDR3 DNA sequence: TGTGCCAGTAGTACTGAAGCAAGTATGAACACTGAAGCTTTCTTT. Translation gives CASSTEASMNTEAFF.

Note on this clone: One end of the junction is discordant with germline, which a read error may explain. This chain's CDR3 is CASSQFQGNTESDF. Written as DNA, the CDR3 is TGTGCCAGCAGCCAATTTCAGGGGAACACTGAATCTGACTTT. V and J are TRBV9 and TRBJ1-1, with D possibly TRBD1 on 6 matching bases. The germline V gene encodes CDR1 SGDLS and CDR2 YYNGEE. The CDR3 runs 14 residues.

In this sample, this clone turned up many times. V usage is TRBV12-3 or TRBV12-4 and J usage is TRBJ2-5; D is possibly TRBD2 (6 bases). The CDR3 runs to 13 residues. The V gene lost 7 bases and the J gene lost 1 base, with 10 bases spanning the gap. The CDR3 loop reads CASTRLVQETQYF. Written as DNA, the CDR3 is TGTGCCAGCACCCGACTAGTCCAAGAGACCCAGTACTTC.

This clone has ten or more counts. At one of its ends the junction is not consistent with the germline gene, which may arise from a read error. The V gene is TRBV20-1, the J gene TRBJ1-2; D is unresolved. CDR3 length: 15 residues. Per the germline V gene, CDR1 is DFQATT and CDR2 is SNEGSKA (reference sequence). CDR3 bases: TGCAGTGCTAGGTTTAATGGGCACTCTAAATATGGCTACACCTTC. This codes for CSARFNGHSKYGYTF.

This clone was observed at least ten times. Other DNA sequences from this sample encode an identical CDR3 as well. This sequence joins TRBV20-1 and TRBJ2-2; D uncertain. V lost 6 bases and J lost 2, with 10 bases in between. The CDR3 extends over 13 amino acids. Germline values: CDR1 DFQATT, CDR2 SNEGSKA (reference sequence). The CDR3: CSAGRINTGELFF. The CDR3 region has the DNA TGCAGTGCCGGGCGGATCAACACCGGGGAGCTGTTTTTT.

In its sample, this clone was seen many times. The chain couples TRBV11-2 to TRBJ2-2; TRBD1 or TRBD2 may be the D gene (5 bases each). Germline V CDR1 and CDR2: SGHAT, FQNNGV. This CDR3 contains 15 residues. With 2 bases removed from V and 3 bases from J, the gap between germline ends came to 10 bases. The CDR3 reads CASSLQGPDTGELFF. CDR3 DNA sequence: TGTGCCAGCAGCTTACAGGGACCAGACACCGGGGAGCTGTTTTTT. Full variable domain (outside the CDR3, taken from reference TRBV11-2 and TRBJ2-2): EAGVAQSPRYKIIEKRQSVAFWCNPISGHATLYWYQQILGQGPKLLIQFQNNGVVDDSQLPKDRFSAERLKGVDSTLKIQPAKLEDSAVYLCASSLQGPDTGELFFGEGSRLTVL.

This clone was counted ten times or more. The chain couples TRBV18 to TRBJ1-3, with unresolved D. Germline assignment: CDR1 KGHSH and CDR2 LQKENI. Trimming pared 2 bases from V and 0 bases from J, leaving 8 bases between. The CDR3 length is 15 residues. The CDR3 nucleotides are TGTGCCAGCTCACCAATCCCGAGCTCTGGAAACACCATATATTTT. Amino acids: CASSPIPSSGNTIYF.

This clone turned up a few times. The rearrangement uses TRBV5-1 and TRBJ2-1; the match to TRBD1 covers 9 bases. J lost 2 bases, V lost 2 bases, and 2 bases had no gene match. This CDR3 comprises 15 residues. Germline CDR1 reads SGHRS; CDR2 reads YFSETQ. Here the CDR3 reads CASSFGQGTYNEQFF. Written as DNA, the CDR3 is TGCGCCAGCAGCTTTGGACAGGGGACCTACAATGAGCAGTTCTTC.

At least ten counts were recorded for this clone. The sample has other DNA sequences that encode this CDR3 too. This chain joins TRBV29-1 and TRBJ2-5; TRBD2 aligns across 7 bases. CDR3 length: 12 residues. Trimming removed 7 bases from V and 5 bases from J; junction bases left unmatched: 7. Germline V lookup: CDR1 SQVTM, CDR2 ANQGSEA. CDR3 protein: CSGGEGSETQYF. The CDR3 DNA is TGCAGCGGGGGGGAGGGGTCGGAGACCCAGTACTTC.

The genes are TRBV6-1 and TRBJ1-2, with no clear D. The CDR3 loop spans 13 amino acids. The V gene lost 3 bases and the J gene lost 8 bases, with 13 bases spanning the gap. Looked up from germline, CDR1 is MNHNS and CDR2 is SASEGT. CDR3 DNA: TGTGCCAGCAGTGATCATCGGAGGATCGGCTACACCTTC. Protein product: CASSDHRRIGYTF.

This clone was detected many times. The germline gene is not matched at one end of the junction; a read error may be the cause. This sequence joins TRBV12-3 or TRBV12-4 and TRBJ1-2; maybe TRBD1 (6 bases). CDR3 length: 16 residues. CDR3 nucleotide sequence: TGTGCCGGCAGTTCTGGGACACCCTTACTTTCTGGTCTGGACACCTTC. This gives the protein CAGSSGTPLLSGLDTF.

This clone was detected ten times or more. The chain carries TRBV18 and TRBJ1-2; D is uncertain. CDR1 and CDR2 from the germline V gene are KGHSH and LQKENI. V was cut by 6 bases and J by 8 bases, with 19 bases left in between. This CDR3 has 14 residues. DNA for the CDR3: TGTGCCAGCTCCCCTAGAGGCTCCCAAGAGGGCTACACCTTC. This codes for CASSPRGSQEGYTF.

This clone was seen only a few times. Since a much larger clone is just one base distant, this may be a read error. The gene calls are TRBV29-1 and TRBJ1-2; no definite D call. The CDR3 covers 14 residues. Trimming pared 1 base from V and 3 bases from J, leaving 12 bases between. The germline CDR1 and CDR2 sequences are SQVTM and ANQGSEA. CDR3 residues: CSVEGAGVDYGYTF. The CDR3 DNA sequence: TGCAGCGTTGAAGGTGCCGGGGTCGACTATGGCTACACCTTC.

This clone was seen ten or more times. V and J are TRBV6-2 or TRBV6-3 and TRBJ1-2; D gene unclear. This CDR3 comprises 15 residues. Germline loops: CDR1 MNHEY, CDR2 SVGEGT. V was pared by 6 bases and J by 3 bases, with 17 bases between. Here the CDR3 reads CASRQARDSHYGYTF. In nucleotides, the CDR3 is TGTGCCAGCAGGCAAGCACGGGATTCGCACTATGGCTACACCTTC.

This clone occurred a few times. The chain couples TRBV6-2 or TRBV6-3 to TRBJ2-5, with a weak D call TRBD2 (7 bases). Trimming cost V 8 bases and J 4 bases, with 23 bases left between them. Germline-derived CDR1 and CDR2 are MNHEY and SVGEGT. This CDR3 region has 16 residues. The CDR3 sequence: CASCLPSGGGRETQYF. As DNA, the CDR3 is TGTGCCAGCTGTCTACCATCGGGGGGCGGAAGAGAGACCCAGTACTTC.

This clone was seen many times. The rearrangement links TRBV18 to TRBJ2-3; TRBD2 might be the D (6 bases). The CDR3 covers 16 residues. The germline CDR1 and CDR2 sequences are KGHSH and LQKENI. V lost 6 bases, J lost 6 bases, and 22 bases lay in between. DNA for the CDR3: TGTGCCAGCTCTCCTCGGGCCGGGGGACGTGGGGATACGCAGTATTTT. It translates to CASSPRAGGRGDTQYF. The entire variable domain, with the rest obtained from reference TRBV18 and TRBJ2-3, is as follows: NAGVMQNPRHLVRRRGQEARLRCSPMKGHSHVYWYRQLPEEGLKFMVYLQKENIIDESGMPKERFSAEFPKEGPSILRIQQVVRGDSAAYFCASSPRAGGRGDTQYFGPGTRLTVL.

The sample holds many counts of this clone. The V call is TRBV30, the J call TRBJ1-1; TRBD1 matches 8 bases. CDR1 and CDR2 from the germline V gene are GTSNPN and SVGIG (reference sequence). The CDR3 sequence is 13 residues long. Trimming took 2 bases from V and 7 from J; bases not matched to a gene: 6. Here the CDR3 reads CAWSRQGPYEAFF. CDR3 DNA sequence: TGTGCCTGGAGTAGACAGGGGCCTTATGAAGCTTTCTTT.

This clone was picked up many times. The chain is built from TRBV27 and TRBJ2-1; 7 nucleotides match TRBD2. This CDR3 comprises 14 residues. Germline CDR1 is MNHEY and CDR2 is SMNVEV (reference sequence). Trimming removed 2 bases from V and 7 bases from J; junction bases left unmatched: 5. Here the CDR3 reads CASSLAGESNEQFF. The CDR3 DNA reads as TGTGCCAGCAGTTTAGCGGGAGAATCAAATGAGCAGTTCTTC.

This clone was picked up many times. The chain carries TRBV6-1 and TRBJ2-3, with 9 bases aligning to TRBD2. This CDR3 is 15 amino acids long. The junction had 8 bases not matched to a gene; V was cut back by 7 bases and J by 3 bases. Germline V gene data show CDR1 as MNHNS and CDR2 as SASEGT. As DNA, the CDR3 is TGTGCCAGCAATGAGCTAGCGGGAAGAACAGATACGCAGTATTTT. It encodes CASNELAGRTDTQYF.

There are many counts of this clone. This may arise from a read error, as a much more abundant clone is one base away. The chain recombines TRBV12-3 or TRBV12-4 with TRBJ2-3; no definite D call. The CDR3 loop spans 13 amino acids. V shed 5 bases and J shed 6 bases, with 12 bases lying between them. In DNA, the CDR3 is TGTGCCAGCAGTCTTTACTCCATGGATACGCAGTATTTT. It codes for CASSLYSMDTQYF.